The clone carrying this T cell receptor beta chain was observed a single time. Its specificity is not known. These data belong to a study of cytomegalovirus exposure and HLA in healthy donors. Study-level background: A data release that came early held tens of millions of unique TCRs from HLA-typed donors. Out of 398 genotyped donors, about 80% belonged to the Caucasian-associated ancestry cluster. Study-level points and caveats: The study labeled approximately 150 TCR beta chains cytomegalovirus-associated. In a later analysis, DRB1 alleles had the most associated TCRs; HLA-C alleles the fewest.

This CDR3 region has 14 residues. Germline CDR1 is SEHNR and CDR2 is FQNEAQ (reference sequence). The J segment lost 6 bases and the V segment lost 5 bases, leaving 9 bases of the junction unmatched. PCR involved 60 Vbeta and 13 Jbeta primers. Repertoires were generated with immunoSEQ multiplex PCR, while TCRdb's copy carries only in-frame clones and drops some. The sample contains 200,000 to 250,000 clones, almost 85% of which appear only once. This receptor was taken from a woman aged 40 to 50 in good health and CMV-seronegative. The chain employs TRBV7-9 and TRBJ1-1, with 7 bases aligning to TRBD1. The material sequenced was PBMCs. CDR3 nucleotide sequence: TGTGCCAGCAGCCCCCGACAGGGAGGCGCTGAAGCTTTCTTT. Amino acid sequence: CASSPRQGGAEAFF.